This T cell receptor (beta chain) was identified in a study of identical twins. Study-level results: Twins' excess sharing was less marked for out-of-frame beta sequences.

TCRdb passed the 5' RACE reads through MiXCR, listing each CDR3 protein once. The top ten hold around 0.25% of the sample, which has 1.5 million or so distinct CDR3 sequences, about 32% seen once. Of note for this clonotype: The antigen is unknown.

Per the germline V gene, CDR1 is SQVTM and CDR2 is ANQGSEA. CDR3 length: 14 residues. V dropped 1 base and J dropped 5; count of bases not matched to a gene: 4. Source material: cord blood. V is TRBV29-1 and J is TRBJ1-1; 10 bases line up with TRBD1. The TCR was taken from a newborn girl in good health. The CDR3 loop is CSVEARTGGTEAFF. In DNA, the CDR3 is TGCAGCGTTGAAGCCCGGACAGGGGGGACTGAAGCTTTCTTT.